The T cell receptor beta chain described here comes from a study of Graves' ophthalmopathy and Graves' hyperthyroidism (dated by TCRdb to between 2017 and 2018). Some background on the complete study: Peripheral blood was collected at initial diagnosis, prior to any treatment. In total, around 140 blood samples were TCR-sequenced: some 40 ophthalmopathy, some 75 hyperthyroidism and around 17 hyperthyroidism-to-ophthalmopathy patients. T-cell repertoires of thyroid tissue and blood were compared in over 5 hyperthyroidism patients. After sampling, hyperthyroidism patients received methimazole starting at 30 mg daily, and ophthalmopathy patients received high-dose intravenous methylprednisolone. To explore V-J signatures that separate ophthalmopathy from hyperthyroidism, a discovery set of about a hundred patients was enrolled, consisting of about 45 with ophthalmopathy and about 60 with stable hyperthyroidism. To tell Graves' ophthalmopathy apart from Graves' hyperthyroidism, and to predict which patients would progress to ophthalmopathy, the study relied on TCR beta repertoire signatures. The independent validation cohort included 20 or so hyperthyroidism patients plus 17 patients who later progressed from hyperthyroidism to ophthalmopathy. Broad study findings and their caveats: In validation, the model predicted ophthalmopathy progression with nearly 71% sensitivity and roughly 78% specificity; some 13 predicted patients were CT-confirmed with GO in a median of 6.5 months. Among expanded thyroid clonotypes with frequency above 0.001, most also showed up in blood, which suggests that blood repertoires may reflect the thyroid immune response. The 13-signature model separated ophthalmopathy from stable hyperthyroidism with about 86% sensitivity and 81% to 82% specificity in cross-validation, and 80%/75% in the test set. Sample size was not statistically predetermined, and group allocation was not concealed from the investigators.

TCR beta CDR3 regions were amplified from RNA transcripts for repertoire sequencing. The first round of RT-PCR was done with HTBI primers and the Qiagen OneStep RT-PCR kit, and was followed by a second round of multiplex PCR, then size selection and purification. Libraries were sequenced paired-end with 100 bp reads on an Illumina HiSeq2000. The original methods were these. SOAPnuke was used to process the reads, throwing out any read that had adapters, had uncalled bases, had a mean Phred below 15, or lacked an exact constant-primer or identifier match. High-quality paired reads were merged with COPE v1.2.5. Unique nucleotide sequences were defined as clonotypes and aligned to IMGT TRB V, D and J references using MiTCR v1.1. The analysis was limited to V-J combinations with a frequency above 0.0001, which together covered 99.2% of repertoires. A TCR clonal expansion and chaos score per V-J combination was defined as the ratio of F50 clonal expansion to chaos observed in the TCRdist matrix. Welch's t-statistics and random forest were used to narrow the features down to more than 10 V-J combinations, which were then fed into a naive Bayes classifier. Thyroid-blood repertoire similarity was quantified with the Morisita-Horn index. TCRdb redid the processing of the public reads, applying fastp at Q25 and MiXCR, and retained in-frame beta chains. Rows merge per CDR3 protein into single entries with the most common DNA and genes. The V and J calls here are based on TCRdb, not the publication. The sample includes 600,000 to 950,000 distinct CDR3 sequences, with 40% observed a single time. The leading ten clones occupy 40% to 55% of the sample.

Taken from the germline V gene, the CDR1 and CDR2 loops are ENHRY and SYGVKD. For this chain, trimming is 5 bases at the V end and 1 base at the J end, and the number of junction bases without a gene match is 2. The CDR3 starts with the cysteine, ends with the phenylalanine, and has 14 residues. Left in the record is the CDR3 DNA by itself, 42 bases read in frame from the first base. This clonotype has at least ten counts. Its recognized antigen is unknown. No quality values exist for individual bases; no much larger clone is one base distant. The ophthalmopathy patients had moderately to severely active disease, with a Clinical Activity Score of 3 or higher, a NOSPECS grade of 4 or higher, and a disease duration of less than 3 months. Patients with other autoimmune diseases, uncontrolled infections, pregnancy or lactation were excluded from the study. Diagnosis relied on clinical symptoms, serum thyroxine, TRAb, thyroid ultrasound and orbital computed tomography. PBMCs were isolated from about 9.2 ml of fresh peripheral blood by Ficoll-Paque density gradient centrifugation. Total RNA was extracted using Trizol reagent, and RNA quality was checked on an Agilent 2100 Bioanalyzer.

The receptor chain draws on TRBV10-3 and TRBJ2-7; TRBD1 matches 10 bases in the middle. The TCR was taken from an adult man with Graves' ophthalmopathy. Sequencing was done on a sample of peripheral blood. The nucleotide sequence is given as TGTGCCATCAGTAGACAGGGGGCTTCCTACGAGCAGTACTTC. Its protein reads: CAISRQGASYEQYF.